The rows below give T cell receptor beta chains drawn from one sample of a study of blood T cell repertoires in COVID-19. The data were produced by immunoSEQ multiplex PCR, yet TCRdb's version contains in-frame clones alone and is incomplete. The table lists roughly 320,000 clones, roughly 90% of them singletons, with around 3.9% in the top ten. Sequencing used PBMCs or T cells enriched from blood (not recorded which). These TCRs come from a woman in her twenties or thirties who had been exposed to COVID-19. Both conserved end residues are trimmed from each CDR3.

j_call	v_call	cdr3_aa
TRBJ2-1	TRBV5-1	ASSLRTAGDNEQF
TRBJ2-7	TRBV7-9	ASSSRTVEDEQY
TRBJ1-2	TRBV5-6	ASSLEGSYGYT
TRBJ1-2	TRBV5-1	ASREGTGGSGYT
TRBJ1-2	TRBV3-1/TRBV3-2	ASSPRGYGYT
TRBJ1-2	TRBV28	ASSLIGRDYGYT
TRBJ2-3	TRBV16	ASSQRSGGTDTQY
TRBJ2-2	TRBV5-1	ASSLAAGSNTGELF
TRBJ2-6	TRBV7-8	ASTETQGTGGSGANVLT
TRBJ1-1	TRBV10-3	AISESNRAEEAF
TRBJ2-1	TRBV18	ASSPRGQVYNEQF
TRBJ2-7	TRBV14	ASSFHGPPYEQY
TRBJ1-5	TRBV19	ASSIPTDRVHNQPQH
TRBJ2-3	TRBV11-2	ASSLDDDRVSTDTQY
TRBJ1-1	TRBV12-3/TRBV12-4	ASSYTRDRGAF
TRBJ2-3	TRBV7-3	ASSLKGPGTDTQY
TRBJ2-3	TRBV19	ASSSKGRDSTDTQY
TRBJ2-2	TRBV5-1	ASSLKLAGNSNTGELF
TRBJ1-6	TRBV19	ASSRATGVDSPLH
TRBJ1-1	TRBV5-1	ASSGHRGDTEAF
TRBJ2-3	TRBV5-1	ASSFETGGRDTQY
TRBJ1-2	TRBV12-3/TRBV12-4	ASSLGGRGYYT